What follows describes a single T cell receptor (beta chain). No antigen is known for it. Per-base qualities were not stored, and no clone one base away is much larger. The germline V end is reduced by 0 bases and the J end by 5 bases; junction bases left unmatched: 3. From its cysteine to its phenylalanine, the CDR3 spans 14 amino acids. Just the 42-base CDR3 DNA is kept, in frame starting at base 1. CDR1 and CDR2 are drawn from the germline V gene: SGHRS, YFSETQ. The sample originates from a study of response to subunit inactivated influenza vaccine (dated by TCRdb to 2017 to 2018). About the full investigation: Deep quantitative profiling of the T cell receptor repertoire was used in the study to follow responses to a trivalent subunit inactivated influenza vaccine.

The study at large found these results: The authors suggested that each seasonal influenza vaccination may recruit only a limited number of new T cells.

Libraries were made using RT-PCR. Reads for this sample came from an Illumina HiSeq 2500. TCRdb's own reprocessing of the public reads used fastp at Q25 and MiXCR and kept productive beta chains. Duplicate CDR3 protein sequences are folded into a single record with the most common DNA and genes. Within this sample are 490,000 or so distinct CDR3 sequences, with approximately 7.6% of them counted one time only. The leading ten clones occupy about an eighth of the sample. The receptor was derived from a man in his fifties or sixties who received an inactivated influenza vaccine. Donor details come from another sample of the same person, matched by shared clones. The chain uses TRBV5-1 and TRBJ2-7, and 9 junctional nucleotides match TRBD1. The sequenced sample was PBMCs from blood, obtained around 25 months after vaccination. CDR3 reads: CASSLGTGAHEQYF. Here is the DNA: TGCGCCAGCAGCTTGGGGACAGGGGCCCACGAGCAGTACTTC.